A selection of T cell receptor beta chains follows, all from one sample in a study of a mutant IDH1 vaccine in newly diagnosed glioma. TCRdb's table, derived via immunoSEQ multiplex PCR, lists solely in-frame clones and lacks some. The sample includes tens of thousands of clones, about 75% seen only once; the top ten take 8.9%. These receptors have no known antigen. This sample comprised PBMCs, obtained from a glioma patient whose treatment included an IDH1 peptide vaccine. These receptors all stem from a middle-aged man with glioma. Each CDR3 is given with its conserved first and last residue. The D gene is left open where the match is weak. Clone size appears in some rows only: once, few, many, or a class for an expanded clone.

TRBV7-2	TRBJ2-1	.	TRBD2	CASSLGSGSRANEQFF	TGTGCCAGCAGCTTAGGCAGCGGGAGCAGGGCCAATGAGCAGTTCTTC
TRBV2	TRBJ2-3	.	TRBD2	CASSDKGLDTDTQYF	TGTGCCAGCAGTGATAAGGGACTAGATACAGATACGCAGTATTTT
TRBV1	TRBJ1-5	.	.	CTSSQEGTVNQPQHF	TGCACCAGCAGCCAAGAAGGGACAGTCAATCAGCCCCAGCATTTT
TRBV7-2	TRBJ2-3	.	TRBD2	CASSPTALAGTTDTQYF	TGTGCCAGCAGCCCCACGGCCCTAGCGGGGACCACAGATACGCAGTATTTT
TRBV9	TRBJ1-4	.	.	CASSVEAGEKLFF	TGTGCCAGCAGCGTAGAAGCGGGTGAAAAACTGTTTTTT
TRBV27	TRBJ1-4	.	TRBD1	CASSLLGTANEKLFF	TGTGCCAGCAGTTTACTTGGGACAGCTAATGAAAAACTGTTTTTT
TRBV11-3	TRBJ2-6	.	TRBD2	CASSFSRLAGAPGGANVLTF	TGTGCCAGCAGCTTCTCTAGACTAGCGGGAGCGCCTGGTGGGGCCAACGTCCTGACTTTC
TRBV6-5	TRBJ1-1	.	.	CASSRLKNTEAFF	TGTGCCAGCAGCCGACTGAAAAACACTGAAGCTTTCTTT
TRBV6-1	TRBJ2-1	.	.	CASSEGSAEQFF	TGTGCCAGCAGTGAAGGTAGTGCTGAGCAGTTCTTC
TRBV30	TRBJ2-4	few	.	CAWSMDGKNIQYF	TGTGCCTGGAGTATGGACGGTAAAAACATTCAGTACTTC